What follows are 14 T cell receptor beta chains derived from one specimen sequenced in a study of blood T cell repertoires in COVID-19. Produced via immunoSEQ multiplex PCR; TCRdb's table is partial and in-frame only. The sample records just over 150,000 clones, about 88% being singletons. Sequencing was carried out using peripheral blood. Receptors originate from a woman between 70 and 85 years old with acute or convalescent COVID-19.

The chain uses TRBV11-2 and TRBJ2-2; tentatively, D is TRBD2 (6 bases). Trimming cost V 6 bases and J 7 bases, with 18 bases left between them. The V gene's germline CDR1 is SGHAT and CDR2 FQNNGV. The CDR3 contains 15 residues. CDR3 DNA: TGTGCCAGCAGTCAGGGAGGAGTCCGCAGCGGGGAGCTGTTTTTT. It codes for CASSQGGVRSGELFF.

This clone was seen once. V gene TRBV28 combines with J gene TRBJ2-1; 12 nucleotides line up with TRBD1. This CDR3 spans 15 amino acids. V trimming: 4 bases; J trimming: 6 bases; junction bases outside the gene matches: 4. Germline values: CDR1 MDHEN, CDR2 SYDVKM. Written as DNA, the CDR3 is TGTGCCAGCAGTTCAGGGACAGGGGGCTTCAATGAGCAGTTCTTC. Protein product: CASSSGTGGFNEQFF.

The rearrangement links TRBV6-5 to TRBJ2-2; a weak D match, TRBD1 (6 bases). Germline V gene lookup returns CDR1 MNHEY and CDR2 SVGAGI. Deletions cut 4 bases from V and 5 bases from J, with 11 bases between. This CDR3 has 14 amino acids. The DNA of the CDR3 is TGTGCCAGCAGTTTCAGGACAGTAACCGGGGAGCTGTTTTTT. This encodes CASSFRTVTGELFF.

This sequence joins TRBV3-1 (or the pseudogene TRBV3-2) and TRBJ2-1, with TRBD1 as a possible D gene (6 bases). V was shortened by 3 bases and J by 6 bases, with 6 bases between the two germline ends. The CDR3 consists of 12 residues. Germline CDR1 reads LGHDT; CDR2 reads YNNKEL (reference sequence). This CDR3 reads CASSQTGNEQFF. The CDR3 DNA is TGTGCCAGCAGCCAGACAGGCAATGAGCAGTTCTTC.

This clone was observed a single time. The chain couples TRBV6-6 to TRBJ2-7, with 12 positions matching TRBD1. The germline CDR1 and CDR2 sequences are MNHNY and SVGAGI (reference sequence). With 2 bases clipped from V and 3 bases from J, the junction kept 5 bases outside the gene matches. CDR3 length: 16 residues. The CDR3 region has the DNA TGTGCCAGCAGTTACGGCGGGACAGGGGGCGGCTACGAGCAGTACGTC. Its protein is CASSYGGTGGGYEQYV.

This clone appeared a single time. The V and J genes are TRBV18 and TRBJ1-1; TRBD1 matches 7 bases. This CDR3 comprises 14 residues. CDR1 KGHSH and CDR2 LQKENI come from the germline V gene. J was trimmed by 3 bases and V by 8 bases; bases with no gene match: 9. The CDR3 bases are TGTGCCAGCCGCCGACAGGGTTTGGACACTGAAGCTTTCTTT. Translation gives CASRRQGLDTEAFF.

In its sample, this clone was seen a few times. The chain combines TRBV2 with TRBJ1-4; D call uncertain. Germline V gene lookup returns CDR1 SNHLY and CDR2 FYNNEI. This CDR3 is built from 15 residues. V lost 4 bases to trimming and J lost 3 bases, with 12 bases between them. The CDR3, as DNA: TGTGCCAGCAGTGGGAACAGAGCTTCTAATGAAAAACTGTTTTTT. Translation gives CASSGNRASNEKLFF.

The chain uses TRBV21-1 and TRBJ2-2; the table calls TRBD1, which could not be checked here. TRBV21-1 corresponds to a pseudogene. The CDR3 sequence is 21 residues long. CDR3 residues: CASSKATKEGQGAGDTGELFF. DNA of the CDR3: TGTGCCAGCAGCAAAGCGACTAAGGAGGGACAGGGGGCTGGGGACACCGGGGAGCTGTTTTTT.

V is TRBV28 and J is TRBJ1-3; D unresolved. The germline V gene encodes CDR1 MDHEN and CDR2 SYDVKM. V shed 5 bases and J shed 0 bases, with 11 bases lying between them. This CDR3 contains 15 residues. DNA for the CDR3: TGTGCCAGCAGTAAGACGGGGAGCTCTGGAAACACCATATATTTT. This translates into CASSKTGSSGNTIYF.

The V gene is TRBV18, the J gene TRBJ2-7; TRBD1 matches at 10 bases. The CDR3 is 15 residues long. With V trimmed by 4 bases and J by 6 bases, 9 bases remained unmatched. CDR1 is KGHSH and CDR2 is LQKENI in the germline V gene. The CDR3, as DNA: TGTGCCAGCTCACGCGGGACAGGGGAAATAGGCGAGCAGTACGTC. Translating it yields CASSRGTGEIGEQYV.

The chain links TRBV2 to TRBJ2-3, with D possibly matching TRBD2 (6 bases). The CDR3 totals 15 residues. V dropped 6 bases and J dropped 1 base, with 14 bases sitting between them. From germline, CDR1 is SNHLY and CDR2 FYNNEI. CDR3 protein: CASRRQGLGTDTQYF. The CDR3 nucleotides read TGTGCCAGCAGACGCCAGGGACTGGGCACAGATACGCAGTATTTT.

The rearrangement uses TRBV3-1 (or the pseudogene TRBV3-2) and TRBJ1-3; the D is unclear. CDR3 size: 16 residues. V shed 0 bases and J shed 4 bases, with 13 bases lying between them. Germline V lookup: CDR1 LGHDT, CDR2 YNNKEL (reference sequence). CDR3 DNA sequence: TGTGCCAGCAGCCAAGACTTTCGGAGAGCAGGAAACACCATATATTTT. This codes for CASSQDFRRAGNTIYF.

This sequence joins TRBV15 and TRBJ1-6; the D gene is possibly TRBD1 (5 bases). This CDR3 comprises 15 residues. The germline V gene has CDR1 LNHNV and CDR2 YYDKDF (reference sequence). Trimming took off 1 base at V and 8 bases at J, with 12 bases between the two ends. The CDR3 DNA sequence: TGTGCCACCAGCAGAGGGGACTTGTCGGATTCACCCCTCCACTTT. This translates into CATSRGDLSDSPLHF.

Here the CDR3 DNA reads TGTGCCAGCAGCCCGACAGGGCCAATCTACGAGCAGTACTTC. Amino acids: CASSPTGPIYEQYF. The chain combines TRBV7-9 with TRBJ2-7; TRBD1 matches at 7 bases. CDR3 length equals 14 residues. Unmatched junction bases numbered 7, after V lost 5 bases and J lost 3 bases. Per germline, CDR1 SEHNR and CDR2 FQNEAQ (reference sequence).